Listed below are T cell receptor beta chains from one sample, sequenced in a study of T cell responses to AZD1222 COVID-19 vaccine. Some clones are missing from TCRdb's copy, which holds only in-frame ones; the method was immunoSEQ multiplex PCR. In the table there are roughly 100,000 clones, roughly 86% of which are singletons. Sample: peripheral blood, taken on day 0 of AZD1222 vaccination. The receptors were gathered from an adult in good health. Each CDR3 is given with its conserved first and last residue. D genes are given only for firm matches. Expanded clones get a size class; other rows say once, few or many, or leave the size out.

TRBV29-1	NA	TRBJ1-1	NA	TGCAGCGTTCGCAAACAGGCTGGGGACACTGAAGCTTTCTTT	CSVRKQAGDTEAFF
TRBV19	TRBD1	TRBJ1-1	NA	TGTGCCAGTAGTCCCGGAGGGACAGACACTGAAGCTTTCTTT	CASSPGGTDTEAFF
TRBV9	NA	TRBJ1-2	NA	TGTGCCAGCGCACGGGACACCAACTATGGCTACACCTTC	CASARDTNYGYTF
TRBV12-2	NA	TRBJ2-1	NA	TGTGCAAGTCGCTTAGGGCCCCAGGGCCTCTCCTCCTACAATGAGCAGTTCTTC	CASRLGPQGLSSYNEQFF
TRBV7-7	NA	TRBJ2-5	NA	TGTGCTAGCAGCCTACAAAGTGGGCAAGAGACCCAGTACTTC	CASSLQSGQETQYF
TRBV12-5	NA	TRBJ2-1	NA	TGTGCTAGTGGTTCCAATACAGGGTCGACCTACAATGAGCAGTTCTTC	CASGSNTGSTYNEQFF
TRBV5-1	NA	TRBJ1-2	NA	TGCGCCAGCAGCCCTGGCCAAAACTATGGCTACACCTTC	CASSPGQNYGYTF
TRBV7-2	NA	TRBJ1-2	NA	TGTGCCAGCAGCTTAGTGATGCAGGCCTCTTACTATGGCTACACCTTC	CASSLVMQASYYGYTF
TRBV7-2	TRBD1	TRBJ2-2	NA	TGTGCCAGCAGCCATGACAGGGGGCACGTAACCGGGGAGCTGTTTTTT	CASSHDRGHVTGELFF
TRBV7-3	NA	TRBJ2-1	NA	TGTGCCAGCAGCTTAACGGCGGGATCGTACAATGAGCAGTTCTTC	CASSLTAGSYNEQFF
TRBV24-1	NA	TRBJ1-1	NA	TGTGCCACCAGTGATCGGGACACTGAAGCTTTCTTT	CATSDRDTEAFF
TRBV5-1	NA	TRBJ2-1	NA	TGCGCCAGCAGCTCCCCGGTGTTTCGGTGGGGCAGTGAGCAGTTCTTC	CASSSPVFRWGSEQFF
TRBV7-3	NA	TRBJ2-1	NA	TGTGCCAGCAGCCCACTTGGGGCAGCTGGCGATGAGCAGTTCTTC	CASSPLGAAGDEQFF
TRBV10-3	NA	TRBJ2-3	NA	TGTGCCACCGTGGGGGTAGCTAGCACAGATACGCAGTATTTT	CATVGVASTDTQYF
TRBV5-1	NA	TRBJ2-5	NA	TGCGCCAGCAGCTTGGCAGGCGCGTACCAAGAGACCCAGTACTTC	CASSLAGAYQETQYF
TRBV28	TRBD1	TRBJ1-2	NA	TGTGCCAGCAGTGCCCACAGGGGGTTTGACTATGGCTACACCTTC	CASSAHRGFDYGYTF
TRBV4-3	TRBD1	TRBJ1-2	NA	TGCGCCAGCAGCCAGGACAGGGGACATGGCTACACCTTC	CASSQDRGHGYTF
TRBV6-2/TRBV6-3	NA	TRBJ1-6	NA	TGTGCCAGCAGTTCGGGGAGCTCCTATAATTCACCCCTCCACTTT	CASSSGSSYNSPLHF
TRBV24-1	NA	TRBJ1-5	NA	TGTGCCACCAGTGACAGGGTCGATCAGCCCCAGCATTTT	CATSDRVDQPQHF
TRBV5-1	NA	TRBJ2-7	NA	TGCGCCAGCAGCTTGGAGGTGGCTACTTCCTACGAGCAGTACTTC	CASSLEVATSYEQYF
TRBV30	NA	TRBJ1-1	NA	TGTGCCTGGAGTATCGCCCTGACTAAGAACACTGAAGCTTTCTTT	CAWSIALTKNTEAFF
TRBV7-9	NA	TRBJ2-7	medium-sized	TGTGCCAGCAGCTGGAGAAAGGGAAACCCCTACGAGCAGTACTTC	CASSWRKGNPYEQYF
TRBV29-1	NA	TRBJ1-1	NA	TGCAGCGTTGAAGCTCCGACAGTTGAAGCTTTCTTT	CSVEAPTVEAFF
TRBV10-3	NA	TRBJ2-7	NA	TGTGCCATCAGTGGGCCGGACGCCCACGAGCAGTACTTC	CAISGPDAHEQYF
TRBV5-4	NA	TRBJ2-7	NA	TGTGCCAGCAGCTCGCCGGGGGACAGCCCCTACGAGCAGTACTTC	CASSSPGDSPYEQYF
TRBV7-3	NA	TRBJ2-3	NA	TGTGCCAGCAGCCCCTGGGGGGGGGCAACTGATACGCAGTATTTT	CASSPWGGATDTQYF
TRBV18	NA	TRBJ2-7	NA	TGTGCCAGCTCACCCCCGACCGGGAGTAGGTACGAGCAGTACTTC	CASSPPTGSRYEQYF